These 27 T cell receptor beta chains came from one sample sequenced in a study of identifying expanded T cells in peripheral blood. Data came from immunoSEQ multiplex PCR; TCRdb stores just in-frame clones and leaves some out. The repertoire holds about 100,000 clones, with 80% to 90% as singletons. The source material was blood. These receptor sequences come from a person aged 18-69 years in good health.

V gene TRBV30 combines with J gene TRBJ1-5, with D possibly TRBD1 on 5 matching bases. The CDR3 spans 15 residues. The V and J ends lost 0 bases and 6 bases respectively, with 15 bases between them. Germline-derived CDR1 and CDR2 are GTSNPN and SVGIG (reference sequence). In DNA form, the CDR3 reads TGTGCCTGGAGTGTACTCGCGGGGGGACGTCAGCCCCAGCATTTT. Its translation: CAWSVLAGGRQPQHF.

This clone was detected only a few times. The rearrangement uses TRBV10-1 and TRBJ1-2, with D unresolved. The CDR3 is 13 residues long. Germline lookup yields CDR1 WNHNN and CDR2 SYGVQD (reference sequence). The germline V and J ends were trimmed by 2 bases and 0 bases, with 4 bases remaining between them. The CDR3 reads CASSETANYGYTF. The DNA for the CDR3 is TGCGCCAGCAGTGAGACAGCTAACTATGGCTACACCTTC.

This clone was seen a few times. The genes are TRBV4-2 and TRBJ1-2; TRBD1 aligns across 7 bases. This CDR3 region has 16 residues. CDR1 and CDR2 from the germline V gene are LGHNA and YNFKEQ. V trimming: 0 bases; J trimming: 4 bases; junction bases outside the gene matches: 8. CDR3 sequence reads: CASSQDQGTASYGYTF. For the CDR3, the DNA is TGTGCCAGCAGCCAAGATCAGGGGACAGCCAGCTATGGCTACACCTTC.

The chain has TRBV7-2 and TRBJ1-1; TRBD1 aligns across 8 bases. Germline CDR1 is SGHTA and CDR2 is FQGNSA. The CDR3 is 17 residues long. Losses at the gene ends were 2 bases for V and 3 bases for J; bases not matched to a gene: 11. The CDR3 DNA is TGTGCCAGCAGCTTAATCTCGCAGGGGGCATTTTACACTGAAGCTTTCTTT. Amino acid sequence: CASSLISQGAFYTEAFF.

The rearrangement uses TRBV5-1 and TRBJ2-3; the match to TRBD2 covers 11 bases. In germline, CDR1 is SGHRS, CDR2 YFSETQ. This CDR3 is built from 15 residues. The junction had 4 bases not matched to a gene; V was cut back by 5 bases and J by 2 bases. CDR3 sequence: CASSPLAGDTDTQYF. The CDR3 DNA sequence: TGCGCCAGCAGTCCACTAGCGGGGGACACAGATACGCAGTATTTT.

Only one count was recorded for this clone. This chain joins TRBV19 and TRBJ1-5; D call uncertain. CDR1 is LNHDA and CDR2 is SQIVND in the germline V gene (reference sequence). Trimming removed 8 bases from V and 6 bases from J, with 11 bases in between. The CDR3 consists of 12 residues. CDR3 protein: CASGGPSQPQHF. Written as DNA, the CDR3 is TGTGCCAGTGGAGGACCCTCTCAGCCCCAGCATTTT.

Written as DNA, the CDR3 is TGCGCCAGCAGCCAAGATACAGGGAGCTATGGCTACACCTTC. This translates into CASSQDTGSYGYTF. The genes are TRBV4-1 and TRBJ1-2; tentative D call: TRBD1 (6 bases). V was trimmed by 0 bases and J by 4 bases, leaving 9 bases between them. The CDR3 covers 14 residues. Germline V lookup: CDR1 MGHRA, CDR2 YSYEKL.

This rearrangement joins TRBV7-2 to TRBJ2-7, with D possibly matching TRBD2 (6 bases). V shed 1 base and J shed 3 bases, with 16 bases lying between them. The CDR3 length is 16 residues. The germline gives CDR1 SGHTA, CDR2 FQGNSA. In DNA form, the CDR3 reads TGTGCCAGCAGCTTAGTCATCGCGGACGGGGGCTACGAGCAGTACTTC. Its translation: CASSLVIADGGYEQYF. The whole variable domain, remainder taken from reference TRBV7-2 and TRBJ2-7, is GAGVSQSPSNKVTEKGKDVELRCDPISGHTALYWYRQSLGQGLEFLIYFQGNSAPDKSGLPSDRFSAERTGGSVSTLTIQRTQQEDSAVYLCASSLVIADGGYEQYFGPGTRLTVT.

The gene calls are TRBV18 and TRBJ1-1; 12 bases agree with TRBD1. The CDR3 sequence is 15 residues long. CDR1 is KGHSH, CDR2 LQKENI, per germline. The junction had 4 bases not matched to a gene; V was cut back by 4 bases and J by 4 bases. The CDR3 reads CASSRGTGGFTEAFF. CDR3 nucleotide sequence: TGTGCCAGCTCACGAGGGACAGGGGGCTTCACTGAAGCTTTCTTT.

J is TRBJ1-4 and V is TRBV6-6, with D perhaps matching TRBD1 (5 bases). Germline V CDR1 and CDR2: MNHNY, SVGAGI (reference sequence). The CDR3 has 14 amino acids. Trimming left V 5 bases short and J 8 bases short, with 15 bases between. CDR3 DNA: TGTGCCAGCAGTAGACAGACCGGAGAGGAAAAACTGTTTTTT. This sequence encodes CASSRQTGEEKLFF.

The chain recombines TRBV11-3 with TRBJ2-2; a weak D match, TRBD2 (6 bases). The CDR3 totals 17 residues. CDR1 is SGHNT, CDR2 YENEEA, per germline. The V end was cut by 3 bases, the J end by 4 bases, with 18 bases between. The CDR3 loop reads CASSFDGGGTGTGELFF. The CDR3 bases are TGTGCCAGCAGCTTTGACGGCGGCGGGACGGGCACCGGGGAGCTGTTTTTT.

The CDR3 bases are TGTGCCAGCAGCTTAAGGGTCGAGGCCGGGAGGGCCGTTAAGACCCAGTACTTC. The encoded protein is CASSLRVEAGRAVKTQYF. The J gene is TRBJ2-5, the V gene TRBV7-2; TRBD2 matches at 8 bases. Trimming at V came to 2 bases and at J to 6 bases, leaving 17 bases not matched to a gene. Looked up from germline, CDR1 is SGHTA and CDR2 is FQGNSA. The CDR3 runs to 18 residues.

The chain is built from TRBV5-6 and TRBJ1-3; no clear D gene. CDR1 is SGHDT, CDR2 YYEEEE, per germline. The V and J ends lost 4 bases and 4 bases respectively, with 6 bases between them. This CDR3 has 12 residues. CDR3 sequence reads: CASSRSGNTIYF. The CDR3 DNA reads as TGTGCCAGCAGCCGATCCGGAAACACCATATATTTT.

V and J are TRBV27 and TRBJ2-5; unclear D gene. CDR1 is MNHEY, CDR2 SMNVEV, per germline (reference sequence). Between the trimmed V and J ends, which lost 2 bases and 1 base, there was a span of 8 bases. There are 14 residues in the CDR3. CDR3 DNA: TGTGCCAGCAGTTTAACAGTATTCCAAGAGACCCAGTACTTC. This sequence encodes CASSLTVFQETQYF.

This clone was observed once. The rearrangement links TRBV6-6 to TRBJ2-7; a possible D gene is TRBD2 (5 bases). Deletions cut 5 bases from V and 3 bases from J, with 8 bases between. In germline, CDR1 is MNHNY, CDR2 SVGAGI (reference sequence). The CDR3 has 12 residues. The CDR3 protein is CASSSGRYEQYF. The CDR3 region has the DNA TGTGCCAGCAGTAGCGGACGCTACGAGCAGTACTTC.

The genes are TRBV14 and TRBJ2-1, with a possible D match to TRBD1 (7 bases). Germline CDR1 and CDR2: SGHDN and FVKESK. The V gene lost 6 bases and the J gene lost 10 bases, with 16 bases spanning the gap. The length of the CDR3 is 13 residues. Here the CDR3 reads CASRAQGEAEQFF. CDR3 nucleotide sequence: TGTGCCAGCAGAGCCCAGGGGGAGGCAGAGCAGTTCTTC.

The chain has TRBV19 and TRBJ2-4; D is uncertain. Trimming cost V 5 bases and J 0 bases, with 11 bases left between them. In germline, CDR1 is LNHDA, CDR2 SQIVND (reference sequence). This CDR3 spans 15 amino acids. The chain's CDR3 is CASSAGSVAKNIQYF. CDR3 DNA sequence: TGTGCCAGTAGTGCTGGCTCGGTAGCCAAAAACATTCAGTACTTC.

A single count supports this clone. The chain couples TRBV5-1 to TRBJ2-7; 8 bases fit TRBD2. The CDR3 sequence is 13 residues long. Losses at the gene ends were 4 bases for V and 6 bases for J; bases not matched to a gene: 6. The V gene's germline CDR1 is SGHRS and CDR2 YFSETQ. This CDR3 reads CASSPGTRPEQYF. The CDR3 DNA reads as TGCGCCAGCAGCCCCGGGACTAGACCCGAGCAGTACTTC.

This chain links TRBV10-1 with TRBJ2-1, with D hard to call. Germline CDR1 is WNHNN and CDR2 is SYGVQD (reference sequence). CDR3 length equals 14 residues. Trimming removed 2 bases from V and 2 bases from J, with 7 bases in between. In DNA form, the CDR3 reads TGCGCCAGCAGTGAGGTAGATCCCTACAATGAGCAGTTCTTC. This gives the protein CASSEVDPYNEQFF.

The chain has TRBV5-1 and TRBJ1-5, with 10 bases fitting TRBD1. The CDR3 contains 15 residues. Germline values: CDR1 SGHRS, CDR2 YFSETQ. V gave up 4 bases and J gave up 3 bases; unmatched junction bases: 4. Written as DNA, the CDR3 is TGCGCCAGCAGCCCGGGACAGGGGACCAATCAGCCCCAGCATTTT. Translation: CASSPGQGTNQPQHF.

This chain links TRBV5-1 with TRBJ1-6, with TRBD1 matching 10 bases. The CDR3 length is 17 residues. Germline loops: CDR1 SGHRS, CDR2 YFSETQ. V lost 5 bases, J lost 6 bases, and 11 bases stayed unmatched. CDR3 sequence: CASSQRSGTGVNSPLHF. Written as DNA, the CDR3 is TGCGCCAGCAGTCAGCGGTCCGGGACAGGGGTTAATTCACCCCTCCACTTT.

The chain is built from TRBV6-1 and TRBJ2-7, with a tentative D call TRBD1 (6 bases). V was trimmed by 9 bases and J by 6 bases, leaving 21 bases between them. Germline loops: CDR1 MNHNS, CDR2 SASEGT. This CDR3 is built from 14 residues. CDR3 sequence: CASSSYRVRSEQYF. Written as DNA, the CDR3 is TGTGCCAGTAGTTCTTACAGGGTGAGGAGCGAGCAGTACTTC.

J is TRBJ1-2 and V is TRBV2; tentatively, D is TRBD1 (6 bases). Germline V gene data show CDR1 as SNHLY and CDR2 as FYNNEI. With 4 bases removed from V and 0 bases from J, the gap between germline ends came to 12 bases. CDR3 size: 15 residues. CDR3 amino acids: CASSAGQGTNYGYTF. CDR3 nucleotide sequence: TGTGCCAGCAGTGCTGGGCAGGGGACTAACTATGGCTACACCTTC.

The chain has TRBV30 and TRBJ2-3, with D perhaps TRBD2 (5 bases). The germline gives CDR1 GTSNPN, CDR2 SVGIG (reference sequence). The CDR3 is 15 residues long. V dropped 4 bases and J dropped 1 base, with 15 bases sitting between them. Written as DNA, the CDR3 is TGTGCCTGGATCGAGGGAAACTCTCGCACAGATACGCAGTATTTT. Translation gives CAWIEGNSRTDTQYF.

The CDR3 spells CASSPQQGTNEKLFF. The CDR3 region has the DNA TGTGCCAGCAGCCCACAACAGGGGACTAATGAAAAACTGTTTTTT. This chain joins TRBV7-2 and TRBJ1-4; 7 nucleotides match TRBD1. Germline loops: CDR1 SGHTA, CDR2 FQGNSA. J lost 2 bases, V lost 5 bases, and 5 bases had no gene match. The CDR3 consists of 15 residues.

Comments on this clone: Other DNA sequences in this specimen translate into the identical CDR3. The chain links TRBV18 to TRBJ1-3; perhaps TRBD1 as D (5 bases). This CDR3 has 14 residues. The V end lost 3 bases, the J end lost 4 bases, and 10 bases lay between the germline ends. The germline gives CDR1 KGHSH, CDR2 LQKENI. The CDR3 protein is CASSPVDTGNTIYF. The CDR3 coding sequence is TGTGCCAGCTCACCGGTGGACACGGGAAACACCATATATTTT.

The chain couples TRBV4-2 to TRBJ2-5, with 8 bases aligning to TRBD1. The CDR3 loop spans 15 amino acids. V was clipped by 5 bases and J by 5 bases; unmatched bases: 10. CDR1 is LGHNA and CDR2 is YNFKEQ in the germline V gene. The CDR3 loop is CASSYGRGRSETQYF. For the CDR3, the DNA is TGTGCCAGCAGCTATGGCAGGGGGCGCAGTGAGACCCAGTACTTC.